The clone carrying this T cell receptor (beta chain) has only one observation. The antigen remains undetermined. TCRdb reanalysed the RT-PCR reads using MiXCR and keeps one entry per CDR3 protein. The table lists tens of thousands of distinct CDR3 sequences, almost 60% of them singletons. This specimen belongs to a study of yellow fever vaccine responses in identical twins. Study-wide results and caveats: Reported findings indicate that twins' vaccine T cell responses seemed partially convergent, partially personalized.

The CDR3 is made up of 15 amino acids. Trimming at V came to 4 bases and at J to 2 bases, leaving 4 bases not matched to a gene. Germline V gene sequence: CDR1 SGHAT, CDR2 FQNNGV. This chain connects TRBV11-2 to TRBJ2-2; 7 bases are a match to TRBD1. Sequenced here: T cells from blood (PBMCs), unsorted or a sorted subset (not recorded which), sampled before or after yellow fever vaccination (not recorded which). This receptor was identified in a woman aged 18 to 35 who received the yellow fever vaccine. The CDR3 is CASSYRDSNTGELFF. Written as DNA, the CDR3 is TGTGCCAGCAGCTACCGGGACAGCAACACCGGGGAGCTGTTTTTT. The whole variable domain, filled in from reference TRBV11-2 and TRBJ2-2, reads EAGVAQSPRYKIIEKRQSVAFWCNPISGHATLYWYQQILGQGPKLLIQFQNNGVVDDSQLPKDRFSAERLKGVDSTLKIQPAKLEDSAVYLCASSYRDSNTGELFFGEGSRLTVL.